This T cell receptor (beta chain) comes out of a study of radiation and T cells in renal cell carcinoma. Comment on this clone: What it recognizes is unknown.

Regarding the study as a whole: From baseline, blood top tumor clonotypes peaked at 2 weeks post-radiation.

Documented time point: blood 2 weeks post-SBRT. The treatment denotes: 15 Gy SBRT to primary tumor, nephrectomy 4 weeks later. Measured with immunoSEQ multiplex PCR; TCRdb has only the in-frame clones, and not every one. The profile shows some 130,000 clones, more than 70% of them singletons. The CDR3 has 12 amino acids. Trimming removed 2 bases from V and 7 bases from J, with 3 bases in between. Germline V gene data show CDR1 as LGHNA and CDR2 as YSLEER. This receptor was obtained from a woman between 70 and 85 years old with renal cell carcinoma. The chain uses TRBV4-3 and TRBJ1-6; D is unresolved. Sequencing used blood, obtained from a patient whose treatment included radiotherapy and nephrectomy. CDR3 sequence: CASSQPNSPLHF. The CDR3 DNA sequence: TGCGCCAGCAGCCAACCAAATTCACCCCTCCACTTT.